These T cell receptor beta chains were read from a single sample in a study of blood T cell repertoires in COVID-19. Some clones are missing from TCRdb's copy, which holds only in-frame ones; the method was immunoSEQ multiplex PCR. The sample includes more than 250,000 clones, 80% to 90% of them seen just once. Specimen: PBMCs or T cells enriched from blood (not recorded which). These receptors were taken from a woman between 25 and 40 years old who had recovered from COVID-19. Each CDR3 is given with its conserved first and last residue. Each record gives: clone size, J gene, D gene, V gene, CDR3 DNA, CDR3 protein. A D gene is named only where the DNA matches it firmly. A clone size is listed for some rows: how often the clone was seen (once, few, many), or a class if it is expanded.

few	TRBJ1-2	-	TRBV7-6	TGTGCCAGCAGCCCACTGGCCAGGGGTGGCTACACCTTC	CASSPLARGGYTF
-	TRBJ2-1	-	TRBV10-3	TGTGCCATCAGTGATGCCGCCCCGATAGGGGTCAATGAGCAGTTCTTC	CAISDAAPIGVNEQFF
-	TRBJ1-2	TRBD1	TRBV3-1/TRBV3-2	TGTGCCAGCAGCCAACTTTGGACAGGGGACAACTATGGCTACACCTTC	CASSQLWTGDNYGYTF
-	TRBJ2-2	-	TRBV5-1	TGCGCCAGCAGCGTGACAGTGAACACCGGGGAGCTGTTTTTT	CASSVTVNTGELFF
-	TRBJ1-5	-	TRBV12-5	TGTGCTAGTGGTTTCCACCGGAGGAATAGCAATCAGCCCCAGCATTTT	CASGFHRRNSNQPQHF
-	TRBJ1-2	TRBD1	TRBV12-3/TRBV12-4	TGTGCCAGCAGTTTTCCAGGGGGATATGGCTACACCTTC	CASSFPGGYGYTF
-	TRBJ1-5	TRBD1	TRBV2	TGTGCCAGCAGTGAGTGGGGACAGGGGGCGACGAGCCAGCCCCAGCATTTT	CASSEWGQGATSQPQHF
-	TRBJ1-2	TRBD1	TRBV19	TGTGCCAGTCGTAGGGGACAGGGCGGGGAGCGGACCTATGGCTACACCTTC	CASRRGQGGERTYGYTF
-	TRBJ1-5	TRBD1	TRBV5-8	TGTGCCAGCAGCTTGTTGACAGGGGATCAGCCCCAGCATTTT	CASSLLTGDQPQHF
-	TRBJ2-1	-	TRBV9	TGTGCCAGCAGCGTAGGACTGGGCTACAATGAGCAGTTCTTC	CASSVGLGYNEQFF
-	TRBJ1-3	-	TRBV7-2	TGTGCCAGCAGCTGGGGGCATGGAAACACCATATATTTT	CASSWGHGNTIYF
-	TRBJ2-5	-	TRBV6-1	TGTGCCAGCAGTGAATATGTTCGGGAAAGGGGCGGGAAGACCCAGTACTTC	CASSEYVRERGGKTQYF